The T cell receptor beta chain described here comes from a study of CD4 T cells in relation to SARS-CoV-2 and coronaviruses. At the level of the study: After about nine days of antigen culture, PBMC TCR beta CDR3s were sequenced.

Comments on this clone: Antigen unknown.

This CDR3 has 18 amino acids. Unmatched junction bases numbered 12, after V lost 3 bases and J lost 3 bases. Germline CDR1 SGDLS, CDR2 YYNGEE. Naive or memory CD4+ cells were cultured 1:1 with T cell-depleted PBMCs plus CEF. TCRdb's copy holds only in-frame clones and misses some; the assay was immunoSEQ multiplex PCR. Counted here are some 43,000 clones, over 75% occurring once; the ten biggest clones make up about 1.3%. The sequencing sample was made of naive CD4+ T cells from PBMCs, cultured in vitro. Documented subset: naive CD4+ T cells isolated by negative enrichment. The rearrangement links TRBV9 to TRBJ2-6; 7 nucleotides line up with TRBD2. The sequence was obtained from an adult with COVID-19. In DNA form, the CDR3 reads TGTGCCAGCAGCGGGAGCCGGGGGGACGGTTTTGGGGCCAACGTCCTGACTTTC. Amino acid sequence: CASSGSRGDGFGANVLTF.